This T cell receptor (beta chain) comes out of a study of blood T cells in healthy people across ages. The study's findings and limits: Older age coincided with a roughly linear decline in TCR beta diversity per million T cells. From one million sequenced T cells, diversity estimates were lower bounds.

Through a sample-barcoded 5' primer and a J-beta primer mix, a second PCR was run for roughly 6 to 11 cycles. All samples yielded 2.5 million or more CDR3-containing paired-end reads. TCRdb itself ran the 5' RACE reads through MiXCR, one entry per CDR3 protein. The table has 650,000 to 1,000,000 distinct CDR3 sequences, 30% to 45% seen once. This clonotype was observed a handful of times. No antigen is known for it. At one end, the junction sequence differs from germline, possibly due to a read error. Researchers report isolating at least 6.5 million PBMCs per sample. The CDR3 sequence is 16 residues long. The germline V gene encodes CDR1 KGHSH and CDR2 LQKENI.

Sequenced: blood. This sequence joins TRBV18 and TRBJ2-3; D tentatively fits TRBD1 or TRBD2 (5 bases each). The receptor comes from a man aged 18 to 35 in good health. The CDR3 protein is CASPPTTDGAWDTQYF. The CDR3 DNA reads TGTGCCAGCCCACCAACCACCGACGGGGCATGGGATACGCAGTATTTT. The full variable domain, with the rest looked up from reference TRBV18 and TRBJ2-3, is NAGVMQNPRHLVRRRGQEARLRCSPMKGHSHVYWYRQLPEEGLKFMVYLQKENIIDESGMPKERFSAEFPKEGPSILRIQQVVRGDSAAYFCASPPTTDGAWDTQYFGPGTRLTVL.